What follows describes a single T cell receptor beta chain. Healthy adults negative for HIV, lacking recent acute infections or vaccinations, served as donors. This sample was taken from a study of shared clonotypes between healthy human individuals. Clones were sequenced by immunoSEQ multiplex PCR, and TCRdb holds only the in-frame ones, with some missing. Here the sample spans fewer than 650,000 clones, 70% to 80% being singletons. Sequencing was carried out using PBMCs. The sequence came from a woman between 35 and 50 years old in good health. Some clones in this sample may be carry-over from other donors' samples.

In DNA form, the CDR3 reads TGTGCCAGCTCACCGGGACAGGGGGACGCGGGCTATGGCTACACCTTC. Residues: CASSPGQGDAGYGYTF. The genes are TRBV18 and TRBJ1-2; TRBD1 matches at 11 bases. The J segment lost 4 bases and the V segment lost 3 bases, leaving 7 bases of the junction unmatched. CDR3 length: 16 amino acids. Germline V gene data show CDR1 as KGHSH and CDR2 as LQKENI.